This TCR beta chain appears in the sequencing data of a study of T cell repertoires in cytomegalovirus infection. Study-level information: Both CMV infection and a matching HLA type were indicated by public TCR beta signatures. Study-wide points: Identification of carriers of CMV plus the relevant HLA was achieved through cumulative public TCR beta family frequency. Ex vivo responses were dominated by HLA-C-restricted CMV-specific TCR beta clonotypes.

This clonotype was seen only a few times. The antigen remains undetermined. TCRdb used MiXCR to reprocess the reads, holding one entry per CDR3 protein. The sample holds around 550,000 distinct CDR3 sequences, about 30% seen once. Deletions cut 1 base from V and 9 bases from J, with 16 bases between. This CDR3 comprises 15 residues. Germline CDR1 and CDR2: MGHRA and YSYEKL. This chain links TRBV4-1 with TRBJ2-1; a weak D match, TRBD1 (6 bases). Sequencing used PBMCs. The sequence was obtained from a human donor in good health (CMV status not recorded). Some clones in this sample may be carry-over from other donors' samples. CDR3 sequence reads: CASSQGFTGLGEQFF. As DNA, the CDR3 is TGCGCCAGCAGCCAAGGTTTCACAGGGTTGGGTGAGCAGTTCTTC.